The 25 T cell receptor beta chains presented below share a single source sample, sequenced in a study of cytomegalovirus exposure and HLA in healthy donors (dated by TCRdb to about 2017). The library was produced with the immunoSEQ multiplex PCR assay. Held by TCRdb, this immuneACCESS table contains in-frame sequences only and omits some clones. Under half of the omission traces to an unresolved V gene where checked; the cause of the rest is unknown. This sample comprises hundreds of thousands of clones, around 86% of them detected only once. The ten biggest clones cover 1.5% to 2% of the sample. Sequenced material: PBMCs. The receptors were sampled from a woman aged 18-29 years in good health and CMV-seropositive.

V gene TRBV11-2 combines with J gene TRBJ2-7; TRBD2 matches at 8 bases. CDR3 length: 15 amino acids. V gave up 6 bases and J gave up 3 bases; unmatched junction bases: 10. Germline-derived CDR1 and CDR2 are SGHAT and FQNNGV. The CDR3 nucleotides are TGTGCCAGCAGACTTGCCGGGACTAGTCACTACGAGCAGTACTTC. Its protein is CASRLAGTSHYEQYF.

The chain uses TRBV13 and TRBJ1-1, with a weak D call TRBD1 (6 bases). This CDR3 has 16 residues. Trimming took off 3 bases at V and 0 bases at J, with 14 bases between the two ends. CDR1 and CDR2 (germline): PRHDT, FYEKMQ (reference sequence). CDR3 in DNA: TGTGCCAGCAGCTTGGAAGGGGGACGGATGAACACTGAAGCTTTCTTT. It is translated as CASSLEGGRMNTEAFF. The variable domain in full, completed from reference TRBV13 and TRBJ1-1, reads AAGVIQSPRHLIKEKRETATLKCYPIPRHDTVYWYQQGPGQDPQFLISFYEKMQSDKGSIPDRFSAQQFSDYHSELNMSSLELGDSALYFCASSLEGGRMNTEAFFGQGTRLTVV.

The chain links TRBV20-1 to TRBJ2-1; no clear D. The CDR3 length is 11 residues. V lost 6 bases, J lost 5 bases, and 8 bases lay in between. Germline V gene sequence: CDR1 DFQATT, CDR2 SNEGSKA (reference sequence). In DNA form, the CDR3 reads TGCAGTGCGCCGGTTCACAATGAGCAGTTCTTC. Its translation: CSAPVHNEQFF.

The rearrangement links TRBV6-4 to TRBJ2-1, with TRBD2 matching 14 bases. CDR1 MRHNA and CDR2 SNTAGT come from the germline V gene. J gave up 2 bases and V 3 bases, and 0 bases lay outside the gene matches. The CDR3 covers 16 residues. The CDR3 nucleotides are TGTGCCAGCAGTGAGACTAGCGGGAGGGCCTACAATGAGCAGTTCTTC. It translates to CASSETSGRAYNEQFF.

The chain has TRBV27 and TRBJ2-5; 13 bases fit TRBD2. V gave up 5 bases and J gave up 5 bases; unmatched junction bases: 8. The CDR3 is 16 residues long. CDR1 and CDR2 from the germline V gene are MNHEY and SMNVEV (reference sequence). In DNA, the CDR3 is TGTGCCAGCAGTGACCGGAAGACTAGCGGGAGGGAGACCCAGTACTTC. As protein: CASSDRKTSGRETQYF.

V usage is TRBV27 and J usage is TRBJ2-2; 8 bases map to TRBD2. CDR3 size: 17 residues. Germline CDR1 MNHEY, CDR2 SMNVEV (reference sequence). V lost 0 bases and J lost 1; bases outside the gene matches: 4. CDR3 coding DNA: TGTGCCAGCAGTTTATCGTCAACTAGCGGGAACACCGGGGAGCTGTTTTTT. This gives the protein CASSLSSTSGNTGELFF.

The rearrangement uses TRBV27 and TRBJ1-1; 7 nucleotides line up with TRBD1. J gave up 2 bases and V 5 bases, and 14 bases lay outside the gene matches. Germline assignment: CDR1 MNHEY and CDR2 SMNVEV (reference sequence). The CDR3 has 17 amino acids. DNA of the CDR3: TGTGCCAGCAGTCTCTCGACAGGGAGGAACCCTAACACTGAAGCTTTCTTT. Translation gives CASSLSTGRNPNTEAFF.

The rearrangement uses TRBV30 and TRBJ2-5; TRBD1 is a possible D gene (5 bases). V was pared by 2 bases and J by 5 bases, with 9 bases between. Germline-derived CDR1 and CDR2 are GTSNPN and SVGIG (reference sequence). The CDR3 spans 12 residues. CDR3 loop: CAWSQGEETQYF. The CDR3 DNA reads TGTGCCTGGAGTCAGGGTGAGGAGACCCAGTACTTC. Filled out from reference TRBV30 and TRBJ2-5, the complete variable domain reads SQTIHQWPATLVQPVGSPLSLECTVEGTSNPNLYWYRQAAGRGLQLLFYSVGIGQISSEVPQNLSASRPQDRQFILSSKKLLLSDSGFYLCAWSQGEETQYFGPGTRLLVL.

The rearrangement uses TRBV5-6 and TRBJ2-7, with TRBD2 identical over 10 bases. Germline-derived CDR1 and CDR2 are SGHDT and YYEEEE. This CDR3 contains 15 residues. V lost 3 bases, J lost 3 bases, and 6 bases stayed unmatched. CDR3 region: CASSSWTSGYYEQYF. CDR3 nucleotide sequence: TGTGCCAGCAGCTCATGGACTAGCGGTTACTACGAGCAGTACTTC.

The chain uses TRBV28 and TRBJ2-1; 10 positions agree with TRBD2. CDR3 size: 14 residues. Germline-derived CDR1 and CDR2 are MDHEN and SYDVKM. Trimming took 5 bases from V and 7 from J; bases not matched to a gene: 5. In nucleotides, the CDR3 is TGTGCCAGCAGTCTGCTAGCGGGAGAGAATGAGCAGTTCTTC. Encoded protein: CASSLLAGENEQFF.

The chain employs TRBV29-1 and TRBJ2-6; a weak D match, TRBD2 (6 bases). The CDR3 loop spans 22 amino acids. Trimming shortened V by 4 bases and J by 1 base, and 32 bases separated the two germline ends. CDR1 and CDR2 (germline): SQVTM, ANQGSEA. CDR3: CSVVDGALLGGKRGSGANVLTF. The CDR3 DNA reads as TGCAGCGTTGTGGATGGGGCCCTTTTGGGAGGAAAACGCGGATCTGGGGCCAACGTCCTGACTTTC.

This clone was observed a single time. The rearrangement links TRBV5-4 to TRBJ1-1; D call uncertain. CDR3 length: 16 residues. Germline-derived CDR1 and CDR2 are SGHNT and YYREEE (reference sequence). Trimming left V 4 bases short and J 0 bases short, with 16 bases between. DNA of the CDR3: TGTGCCAGCAGCCCCGACACGTCCGGAATGAACACTGAAGCTTTCTTT. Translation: CASSPDTSGMNTEAFF.

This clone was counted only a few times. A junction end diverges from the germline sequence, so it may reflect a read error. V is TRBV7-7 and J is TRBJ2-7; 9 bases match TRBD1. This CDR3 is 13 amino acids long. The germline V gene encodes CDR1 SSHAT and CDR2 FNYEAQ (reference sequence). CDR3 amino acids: CASSSDRGYEQYF. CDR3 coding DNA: TGTGCTAGCAGTAGCGACAGGGGGTACGAGCAGTACTTC. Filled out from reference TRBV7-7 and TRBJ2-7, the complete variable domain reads GAGVSQSPRYKVTKRGQDVTLRCDPISSHATLYWYQQALGQGPEFLTYFNYEAQPDKSGLPSDRFSAERPEGSISTLTIQRTEQRDSAMYRCASSSDRGYEQYFGPGTRLTVT.

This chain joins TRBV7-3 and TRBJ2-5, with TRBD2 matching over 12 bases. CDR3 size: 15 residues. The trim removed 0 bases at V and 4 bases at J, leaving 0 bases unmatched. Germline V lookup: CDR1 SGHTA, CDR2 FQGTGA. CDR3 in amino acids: CASSLTGLAGETQYF. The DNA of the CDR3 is TGTGCCAGCAGCTTAACGGGACTAGCGGGAGAGACCCAGTACTTC.

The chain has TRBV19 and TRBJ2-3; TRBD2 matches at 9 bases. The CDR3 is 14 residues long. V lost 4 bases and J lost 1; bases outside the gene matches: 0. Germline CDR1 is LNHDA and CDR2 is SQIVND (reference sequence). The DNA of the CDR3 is TGTGCCAGTAGTAGACTAGCGGGCACAGATACGCAGTATTTT. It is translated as CASSRLAGTDTQYF.

Written as DNA, the CDR3 is TGTGCCAGCAAATTGGGGGGTTACAATGAGCAGTTCTTC. Translating it yields CASKLGGYNEQFF. The V call is TRBV11-1, the J call TRBJ2-1; weak D call: TRBD2 (6 bases). Germline V CDR1 and CDR2: SGHAT, FQDESV (reference sequence). The germline V and J ends were trimmed by 7 bases and 4 bases, with 11 bases remaining between them. The CDR3 spans 13 residues.

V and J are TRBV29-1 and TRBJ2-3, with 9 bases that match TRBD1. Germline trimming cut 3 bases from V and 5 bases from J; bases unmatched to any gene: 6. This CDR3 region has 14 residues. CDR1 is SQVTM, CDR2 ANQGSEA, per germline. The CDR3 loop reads CSVDGTGWIDTQYF. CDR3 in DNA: TGCAGCGTTGACGGGACAGGGTGGATAGATACGCAGTATTTT.

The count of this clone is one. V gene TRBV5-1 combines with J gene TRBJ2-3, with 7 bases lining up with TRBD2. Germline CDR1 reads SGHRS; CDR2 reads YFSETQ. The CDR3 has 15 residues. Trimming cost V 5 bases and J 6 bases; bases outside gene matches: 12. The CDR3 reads CASSTPPGGADTQYF. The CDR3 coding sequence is TGCGCCAGCAGTACACCTCCGGGGGGTGCGGATACGCAGTATTTT.

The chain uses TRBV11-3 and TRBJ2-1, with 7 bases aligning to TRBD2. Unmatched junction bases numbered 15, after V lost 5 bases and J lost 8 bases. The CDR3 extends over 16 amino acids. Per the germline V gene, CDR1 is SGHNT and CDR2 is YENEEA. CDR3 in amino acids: CASSLLASGVGHEQFF. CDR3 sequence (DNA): TGTGCCAGCAGCCTCCTCGCTAGCGGAGTGGGCCATGAGCAGTTCTTC. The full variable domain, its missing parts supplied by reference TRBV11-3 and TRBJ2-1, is EAGVVQSPRYKIIEKKQPVAFWCNPISGHNTLYWYLQNLGQGPELLIRYENEEAVDDSQLPKDRFSAERLKGVDSTLKIQPAELGDSAVYLCASSLLASGVGHEQFFGPGTRLTVL.

CDR3 DNA: TGTGCCAGCAGTGAAAGCGAGGGCAGCACAGATACGCAGTATTTT. Translating it yields CASSESEGSTDTQYF. This rearrangement joins TRBV6-1 to TRBJ2-3; maybe TRBD2 (5 bases). The CDR3 extends over 15 amino acids. V was clipped by 2 bases and J by 0 bases, with 9 bases between them. Germline V gene lookup returns CDR1 MNHNS and CDR2 SASEGT.

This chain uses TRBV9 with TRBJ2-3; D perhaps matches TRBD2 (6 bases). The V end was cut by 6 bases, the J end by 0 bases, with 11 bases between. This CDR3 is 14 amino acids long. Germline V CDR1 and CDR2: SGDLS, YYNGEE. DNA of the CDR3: TGTGCCAGCAAATCAAGCGGGAGCACAGATACGCAGTATTTT. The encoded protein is CASKSSGSTDTQYF.

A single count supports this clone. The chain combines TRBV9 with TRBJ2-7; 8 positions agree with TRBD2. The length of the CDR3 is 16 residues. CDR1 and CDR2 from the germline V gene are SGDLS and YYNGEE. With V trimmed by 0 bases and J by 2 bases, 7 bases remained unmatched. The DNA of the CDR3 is TGTGCCAGCAGCGTAGATGTGGCGGGAGGAACCTACGAGCAGTACTTC. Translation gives CASSVDVAGGTYEQYF.

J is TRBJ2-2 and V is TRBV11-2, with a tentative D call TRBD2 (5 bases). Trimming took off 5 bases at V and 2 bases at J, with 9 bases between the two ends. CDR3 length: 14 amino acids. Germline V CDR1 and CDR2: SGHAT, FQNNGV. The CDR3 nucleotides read TGTGCCAGCAGCATAGGACTTAACACCGGGGAGCTGTTTTTT. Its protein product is CASSIGLNTGELFF. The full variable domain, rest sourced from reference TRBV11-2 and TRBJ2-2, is EAGVAQSPRYKIIEKRQSVAFWCNPISGHATLYWYQQILGQGPKLLIQFQNNGVVDDSQLPKDRFSAERLKGVDSTLKIQPAKLEDSAVYLCASSIGLNTGELFFGEGSRLTVL.

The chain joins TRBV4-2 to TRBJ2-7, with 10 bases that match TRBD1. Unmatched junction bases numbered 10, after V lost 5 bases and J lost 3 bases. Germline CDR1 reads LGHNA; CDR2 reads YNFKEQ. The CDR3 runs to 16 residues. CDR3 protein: CASSGPGTGDHYEQYF. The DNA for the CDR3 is TGTGCCAGCAGCGGACCCGGGACAGGGGACCACTACGAGCAGTACTTC.

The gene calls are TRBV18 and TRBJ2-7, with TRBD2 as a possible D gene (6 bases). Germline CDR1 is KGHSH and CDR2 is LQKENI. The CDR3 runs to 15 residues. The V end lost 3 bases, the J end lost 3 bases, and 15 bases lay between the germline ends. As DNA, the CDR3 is TGTGCCAGCTCACCGACCGGGACTGCAAACTACGAGCAGTACTTC. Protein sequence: CASSPTGTANYEQYF.